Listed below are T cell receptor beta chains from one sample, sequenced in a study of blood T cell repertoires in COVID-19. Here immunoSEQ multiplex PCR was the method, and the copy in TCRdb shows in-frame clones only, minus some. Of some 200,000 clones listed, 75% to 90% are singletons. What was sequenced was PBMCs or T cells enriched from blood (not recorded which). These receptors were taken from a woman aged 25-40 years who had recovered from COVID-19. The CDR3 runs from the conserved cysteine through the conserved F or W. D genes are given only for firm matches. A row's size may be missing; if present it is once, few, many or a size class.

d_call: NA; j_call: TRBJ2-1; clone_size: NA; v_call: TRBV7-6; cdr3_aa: CASSPFGVAVYNEQFF; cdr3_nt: TGTGCCAGCAGCCCCTTTGGGGTAGCGGTCTACAATGAGCAGTTCTTC
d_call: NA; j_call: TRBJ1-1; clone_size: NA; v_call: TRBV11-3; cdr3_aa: CASSIMNTEAFF; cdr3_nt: TGTGCCAGCAGTATAATGAACACTGAAGCTTTCTTT
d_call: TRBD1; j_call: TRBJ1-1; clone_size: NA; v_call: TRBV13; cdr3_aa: CASSVPTGMNTEAFF; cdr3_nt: TGTGCCAGCAGCGTGCCGACAGGGATGAACACTGAAGCTTTCTTT
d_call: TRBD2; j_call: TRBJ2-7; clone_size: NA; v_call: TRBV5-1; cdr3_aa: CASSSLTSAYYEQYF; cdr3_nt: TGCGCCAGCAGCTCGCTGACTAGCGCGTACTACGAGCAGTACTTC
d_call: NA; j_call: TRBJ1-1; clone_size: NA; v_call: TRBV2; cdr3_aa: CASSPQGFLLNTEAFF; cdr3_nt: TGTGCCAGCAGTCCTCAGGGGTTTCTCCTGAACACTGAAGCTTTCTTT
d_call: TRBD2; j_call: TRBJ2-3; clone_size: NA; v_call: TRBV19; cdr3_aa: CASSKSRLAVSTDTQYF; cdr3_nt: TGTGCCAGTAGCAAGTCCCGACTAGCGGTTAGCACAGATACGCAGTATTTT
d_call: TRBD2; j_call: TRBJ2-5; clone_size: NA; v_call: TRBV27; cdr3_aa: CASSQHLGVSGIQQETQYF; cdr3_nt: TGTGCCAGCAGTCAACACTTAGGGGTTAGCGGGATCCAACAAGAGACCCAGTACTTC
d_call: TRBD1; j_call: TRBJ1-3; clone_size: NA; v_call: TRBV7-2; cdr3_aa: CASSLGGQGAPGNTIYF; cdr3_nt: TGTGCCAGCAGCTTAGGGGGACAGGGGGCGCCCGGAAACACCATATATTTT
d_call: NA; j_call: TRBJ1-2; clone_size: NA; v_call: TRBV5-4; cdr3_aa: CASSVQGFRYGYTF; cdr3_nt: TGTGCCAGCAGCGTGCAGGGATTTCGCTATGGCTACACCTTC
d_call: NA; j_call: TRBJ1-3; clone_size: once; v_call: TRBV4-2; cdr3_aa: CASSQGTVTSGNTIYF; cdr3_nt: TGTGCCAGCAGCCAAGGGACAGTAACCTCTGGAAACACCATATATTTT
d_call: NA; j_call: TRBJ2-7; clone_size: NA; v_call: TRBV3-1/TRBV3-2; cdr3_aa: CASSQDARGRGYEQYF; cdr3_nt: TGTGCCAGCAGCCAAGATGCTAGGGGAAGGGGATACGAGCAGTACTTC
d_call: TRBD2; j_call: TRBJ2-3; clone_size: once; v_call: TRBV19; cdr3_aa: CASSKGLASTDTQYF; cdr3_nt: TGTGCCAGTAGTAAGGGACTAGCTAGCACAGATACGCAGTATTTT
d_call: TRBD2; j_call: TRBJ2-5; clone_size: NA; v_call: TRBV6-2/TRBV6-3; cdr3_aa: CASSFSGSSETQYF; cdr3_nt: TGTGCCAGCAGCTTTAGCGGGAGTTCTGAGACCCAGTACTTC
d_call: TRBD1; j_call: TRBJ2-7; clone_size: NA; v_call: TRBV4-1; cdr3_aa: CASSQTGTGGFEQYF; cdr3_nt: TGCGCCAGCAGCCAGACCGGGACAGGGGGATTCGAGCAGTACTTC
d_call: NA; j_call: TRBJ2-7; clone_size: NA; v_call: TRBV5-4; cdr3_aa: CASSLYQGEQYF; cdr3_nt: TGTGCCAGCAGCCTCTACCAGGGGGAGCAGTACTTC
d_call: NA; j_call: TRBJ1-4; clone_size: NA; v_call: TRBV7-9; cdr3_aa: CASSLDLVSGGKLFF; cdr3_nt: TGTGCCAGCAGCTTAGACCTTGTCTCCGGAGGAAAACTGTTTTTT
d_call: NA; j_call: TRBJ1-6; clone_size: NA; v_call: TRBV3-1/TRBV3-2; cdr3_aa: CASSQAGTGGSPLHF; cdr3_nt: TGTGCCAGCAGCCAAGCTGGGACGGGGGGTTCACCCCTCCACTTT
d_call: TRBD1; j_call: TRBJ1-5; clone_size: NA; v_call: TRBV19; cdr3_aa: CASSMGRGPYSNQPQHF; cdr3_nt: TGTGCCAGTAGTATGGGCAGGGGGCCTTATAGCAATCAGCCCCAGCATTTT
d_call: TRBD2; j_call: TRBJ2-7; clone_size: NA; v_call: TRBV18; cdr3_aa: CASSPSGLAGGISYEQYF; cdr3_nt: TGTGCCAGCTCACCATCGGGACTAGCGGGAGGAATCTCCTACGAGCAGTACTTC
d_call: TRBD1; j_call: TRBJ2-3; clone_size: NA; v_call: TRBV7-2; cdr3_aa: CASSLGGDRGDTQYF; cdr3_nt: TGTGCCAGCAGCTTAGGGGGAGACAGGGGAGATACGCAGTATTTT
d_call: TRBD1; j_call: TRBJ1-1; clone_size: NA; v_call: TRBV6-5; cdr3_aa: CASSFGTGEIEAFF; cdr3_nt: TGTGCCAGCAGTTTCGGGACAGGCGAAATTGAAGCTTTCTTT
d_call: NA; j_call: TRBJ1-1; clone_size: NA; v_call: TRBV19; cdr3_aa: CASSIYDNTEAFF; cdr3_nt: TGTGCCAGTAGTATCTACGATAACACTGAAGCTTTCTTT
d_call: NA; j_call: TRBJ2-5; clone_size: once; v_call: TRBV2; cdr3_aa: CASRRQYQETQYF; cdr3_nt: TGTGCCAGCAGACGACAGTACCAAGAGACCCAGTACTTC
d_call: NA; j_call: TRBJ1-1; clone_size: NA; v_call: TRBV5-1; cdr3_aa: CASSETAARSEAFF; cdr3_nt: TGCGCCAGCTCTGAAACCGCAGCGCGGTCTGAAGCTTTCTTT
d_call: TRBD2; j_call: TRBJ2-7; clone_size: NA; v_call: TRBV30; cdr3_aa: CAWGSGVYEQYF; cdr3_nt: TGTGCCTGGGGTAGCGGGGTTTACGAGCAGTACTTC
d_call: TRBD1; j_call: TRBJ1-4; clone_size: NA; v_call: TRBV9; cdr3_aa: CASSAGQGEEKLFF; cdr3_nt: TGTGCCAGCAGCGCGGGACAGGGAGAGGAAAAACTGTTTTTT
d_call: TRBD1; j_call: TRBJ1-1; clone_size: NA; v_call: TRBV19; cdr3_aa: CASSIKGTGWGAFF; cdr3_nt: TGTGCCAGTAGTATAAAGGGGACAGGGTGGGGAGCTTTCTTT
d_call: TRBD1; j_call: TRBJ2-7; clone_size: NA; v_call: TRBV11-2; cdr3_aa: CASNEPGQGAYEQYF; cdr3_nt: TGTGCCAGCAACGAACCGGGACAGGGGGCCTACGAGCAGTACTTC
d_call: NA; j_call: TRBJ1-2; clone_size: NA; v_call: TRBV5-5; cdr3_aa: CASSLRAGNYGYTF; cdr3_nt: TGTGCCAGCAGCTTGCGAGCAGGGAACTATGGCTACACCTTC
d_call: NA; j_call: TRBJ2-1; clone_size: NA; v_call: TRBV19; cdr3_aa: CATTTGTTYNEQFF; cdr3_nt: TGTGCCACAACCACAGGTACGACCTACAATGAGCAGTTCTTC
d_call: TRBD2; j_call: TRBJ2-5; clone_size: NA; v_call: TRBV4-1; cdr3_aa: CASSQDTSVEETQYF; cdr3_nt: TGCGCCAGCAGCCAGGACACTAGCGTTGAAGAGACCCAGTACTTC
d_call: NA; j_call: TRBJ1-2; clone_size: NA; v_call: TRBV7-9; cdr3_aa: CASSFTGSYGYTF; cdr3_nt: TGTGCCAGCAGCTTTACAGGGTCATATGGCTACACCTTC
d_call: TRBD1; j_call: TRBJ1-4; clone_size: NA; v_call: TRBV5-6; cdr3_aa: CASSSGTGYEKLFF; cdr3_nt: TGTGCCAGCAGCTCCGGGACAGGGTATGAAAAACTGTTTTTT
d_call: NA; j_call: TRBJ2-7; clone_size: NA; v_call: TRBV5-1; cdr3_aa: CASSGPTYEQYF; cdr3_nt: TGCGCCAGCAGCGGCCCCACCTACGAGCAGTACTTC
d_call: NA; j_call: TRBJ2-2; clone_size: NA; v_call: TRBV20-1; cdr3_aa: CSGTRTGELFF; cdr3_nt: TGCAGTGGGACTCGCACCGGGGAGCTGTTTTTT
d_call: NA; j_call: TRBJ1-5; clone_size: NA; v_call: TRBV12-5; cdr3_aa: CASGLVHKDYRGNQPQHF; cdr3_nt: TGTGCTAGTGGTTTGGTACATAAGGACTACCGGGGAAATCAGCCCCAGCATTTT
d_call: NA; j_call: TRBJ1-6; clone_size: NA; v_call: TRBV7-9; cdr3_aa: CASSAGQYNSPLHF; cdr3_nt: TGTGCCAGCAGCGCCGGACAGTATAATTCACCCCTCCACTTT
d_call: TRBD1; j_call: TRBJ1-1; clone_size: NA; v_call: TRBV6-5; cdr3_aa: CASSPGTVNTEAFF; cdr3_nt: TGTGCCAGCAGCCCAGGGACAGTGAACACTGAAGCTTTCTTT
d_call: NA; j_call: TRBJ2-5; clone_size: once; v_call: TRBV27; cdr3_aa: CASSLSLNQETQYF; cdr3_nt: TGTGCCAGCAGTTTATCGTTAAATCAAGAGACCCAGTACTTC
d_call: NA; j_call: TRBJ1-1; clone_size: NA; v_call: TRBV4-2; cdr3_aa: CASSQVGRGAEAFF; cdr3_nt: TGTGCCAGCAGCCAAGTGGGCAGGGGCGCTGAAGCTTTCTTT
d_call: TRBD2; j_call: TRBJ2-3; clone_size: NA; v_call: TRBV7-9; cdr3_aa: CASSRSGNTDTQYF; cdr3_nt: TGTGCCAGCAGCCGTAGCGGGAACACAGATACGCAGTATTTT